This T cell receptor (beta chain) was sequenced for a study of identical twins. The V and J ends lost 6 bases and 10 bases, in that order; junction bases with no gene match: 9. In germline, CDR1 is DFQATT, CDR2 SNEGSKA (reference sequence). The CDR3 covers 11 residues. In the case of this clonotype: Antigen specificity is unknown.

Study-wide results and limits: Abundant beta clonotypes from cord blood bore fewer insertions; memory repertoires lacked this pattern. Invariant T cells like MAIT and iNKT could partly confound the zero-insertion analyses. Cross-sectional statistical analysis was relied on for the conclusions, without the same donors being followed.

A universal primer site was incorporated via template switching, and the cDNA contained unique molecular identifiers. TCRdb re-called the 5' RACE reads through MiXCR, storing one row per CDR3 protein. The sample holds around 1.7 million distinct CDR3 sequences, less than 40% seen once. The chain links TRBV20-1 to TRBJ2-7, with 7 positions matching TRBD2. The sequence came from a newborn girl in good health. The material sequenced was cord blood. Written as DNA, the CDR3 is TGCAGTGCCGGAGAACTAGCGAATCAGTACTTC. It specifies CSAGELANQYF.